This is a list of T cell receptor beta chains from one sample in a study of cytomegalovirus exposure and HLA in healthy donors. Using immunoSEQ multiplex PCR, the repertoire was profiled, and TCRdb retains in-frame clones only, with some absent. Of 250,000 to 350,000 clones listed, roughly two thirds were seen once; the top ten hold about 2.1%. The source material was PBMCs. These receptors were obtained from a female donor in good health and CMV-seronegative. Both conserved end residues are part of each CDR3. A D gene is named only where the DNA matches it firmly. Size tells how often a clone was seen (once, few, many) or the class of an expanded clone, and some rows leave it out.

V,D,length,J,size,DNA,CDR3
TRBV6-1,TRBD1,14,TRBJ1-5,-,TGTGCCAGCAGCCCGACAGGGCCCAATCAGCCCCAGCATTTT,CASSPTGPNQPQHF
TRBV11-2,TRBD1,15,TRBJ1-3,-,TGTGCCAGCAGCTTAGGAGGACAGGGGGGAAACACCATATATTTT,CASSLGGQGGNTIYF
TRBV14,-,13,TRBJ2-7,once,TGTGCCAGCAGCCAAGCTGGGAGGTACGAGCAGTACTTC,CASSQAGRYEQYF
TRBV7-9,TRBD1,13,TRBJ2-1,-,TGTGCCAGCAGCTCCTGGGACAGCGATGAGCAGTTCTTC,CASSSWDSDEQFF
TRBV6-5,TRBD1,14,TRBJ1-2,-,TGTGCCAGCAGTTACGGGACAGGGGGCGTGGGCTACACCTTC,CASSYGTGGVGYTF
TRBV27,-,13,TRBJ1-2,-,TGTGCCAGCAGTTTCAACTACCCCTATGGCTACACCTTC,CASSFNYPYGYTF
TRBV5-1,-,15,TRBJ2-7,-,TGCGCCAGCAGCTTCTCACGGTTCCAGGGATACGAGCAGTACTTC,CASSFSRFQGYEQYF
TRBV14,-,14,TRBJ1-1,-,TGTGCCAGCAGCCAAGTTGTAGGACAGTTCCGAGCTTTCTTT,CASSQVVGQFRAFF
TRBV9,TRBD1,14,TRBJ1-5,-,TGTGCCAGCAGCGGACAGGGAGGCAATCAGCCCCAGCATTTT,CASSGQGGNQPQHF
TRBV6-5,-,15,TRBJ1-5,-,TGTGCCAGCAGTTCCCAGCGAAATAGCAATCAGCCCCAGCATTTT,CASSSQRNSNQPQHF
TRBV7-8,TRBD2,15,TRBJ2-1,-,TGTGCCAGCAGCCTAATAGCGGGAGTCTACAATGAGCAGTTCTTC,CASSLIAGVYNEQFF
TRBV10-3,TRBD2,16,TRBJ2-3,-,TGTGCCATCAGTGAAGAAGCGGGAGGGGCCACAGATACGCAGTATTTT,CAISEEAGGATDTQYF
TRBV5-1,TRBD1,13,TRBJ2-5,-,TGCGCCAGCAGCCACGGACAGGAAGAGACCCAGTACTTC,CASSHGQEETQYF
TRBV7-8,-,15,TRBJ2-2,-,TGTGCCAGCTCACGCCCCGGGGGGAACACCGGGGAGCTGTTTTTT,CASSRPGGNTGELFF
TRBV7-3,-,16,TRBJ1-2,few,TGTGCCAGCAGCCCGGAAGGGGTCGCAAGGAGGGGAGGCTACACCTTC,CASSPEGVARRGGYTF
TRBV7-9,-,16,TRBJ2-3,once,TGTGCCAGCAGCCGTAACACAGGGCGGGGCACAGATACGCAGTATTTT,CASSRNTGRGTDTQYF
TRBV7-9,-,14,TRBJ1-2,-,TGTGCCAGCAGCTTAGCGCGGGGTATTGGTGGCTACACCTTC,CASSLARGIGGYTF
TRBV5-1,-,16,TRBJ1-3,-,TGCGCCAGCAGCTTGGAGCTCACCCCCTCTGGAAACACCATATATTTT,CASSLELTPSGNTIYF
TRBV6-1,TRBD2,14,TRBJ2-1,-,TGTGCCAGCAGTGCCAGCGGGAGCTACAATGAGCAGTTCTTC,CASSASGSYNEQFF
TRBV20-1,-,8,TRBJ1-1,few,TGCAGTGTATCTGAAGCTTTCTTT,CSVSEAFF
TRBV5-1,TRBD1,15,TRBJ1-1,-,TGCGCCAGCAGCTCTCGTGTTTCAGGGGGCACTGAAGCTTTCTTT,CASSSRVSGGTEAFF
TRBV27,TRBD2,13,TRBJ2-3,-,TGTGCCAGCACTAGCGGGATCCCAGATACGCAGTATTTT,CASTSGIPDTQYF
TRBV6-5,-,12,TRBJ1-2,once,TGTGCCAGCAGTGAACGACAGTATGGCTACACCTTC,CASSERQYGYTF
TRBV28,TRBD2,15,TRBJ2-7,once,TGTGCCAGCAGTCCTTCGACTAGCCCTTCCTACGAGCAGTACTTC,CASSPSTSPSYEQYF
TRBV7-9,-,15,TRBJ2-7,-,TGTGCCAGCAGCTTAGCCGGGCAGGGCTCCTACGAGCAGTACTTC,CASSLAGQGSYEQYF
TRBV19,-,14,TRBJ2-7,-,TGTGCCAGTAGTTCCTCACAGGTCCCCTACGAGCAGTACTTC,CASSSSQVPYEQYF
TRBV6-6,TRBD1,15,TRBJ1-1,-,TGTGCCAGCAGTTCACAGGGGGCCCCGAACACTGAAGCTTTCTTT,CASSSQGAPNTEAFF
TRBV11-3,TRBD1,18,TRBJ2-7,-,TGTGCCAGCAGCTTGGGAGCCGGGACAGGGGCCCTTCCCTACGAGCAGTACTTC,CASSLGAGTGALPYEQYF
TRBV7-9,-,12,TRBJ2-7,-,TGTTCCAGCAGCACCGCACTCTACGAGCAGTACTTC,CSSSTALYEQYF
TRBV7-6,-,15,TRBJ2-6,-,TGTGCCAGCAGCGGGAGAGGTGCTGGGGCCAACGTCCTGACTTTC,CASSGRGAGANVLTF
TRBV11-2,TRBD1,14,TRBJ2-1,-,TGTGCCAGCAGCTGGACAGGGGGGGCGGAGGAGCAGTTCTTC,CASSWTGGAEEQFF
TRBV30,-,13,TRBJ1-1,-,TGTGCCTGGAAACGCCAGGGGTTGAATGAAGCTTTCTTT,CAWKRQGLNEAFF
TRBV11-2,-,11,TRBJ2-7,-,TGTGCCAGCAGCCGCTCCTACGAGCAGTACTTC,CASSRSYEQYF
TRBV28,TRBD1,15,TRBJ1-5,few,TGTGCCAGCAGTTCCCAGGGGGCCCTTTATCAGCCCCAGCATTTT,CASSSQGALYQPQHF
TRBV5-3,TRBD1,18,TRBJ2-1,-,TGTGCCAGAAGCTTCCCGCGGCAGGGGGTCCCCTCCTACAATGAGCAGTTCTTC,CARSFPRQGVPSYNEQFF